The entry below describes one T cell receptor beta chain. Its matching antigen is unknown. This specimen comes from a study of shared clonotypes between healthy human individuals. The wider study: The plates for each donor numbered three CD4 naive, three CD4 memory, two CD8 naive and one CD8 memory. Study conclusions and caveats: Generation probabilities of non-shared clonotypes were lower (relative to those shared by all four donors). Of the naive CD4 clonotypes, about 5% were shared across several donors.

Germline V gives CDR1 MNHNY, CDR2 SVGAGI (reference sequence). V gave up 2 bases and J gave up 6 bases, with 11 bases separating them. This CDR3 is 13 amino acids long. Sequencing was performed with immunoSEQ multiplex PCR; in TCRdb, only in-frame clones are kept and a portion is missing. The table lists hundreds of thousands of clones, 95% to 98% of them singletons. Positively selected for CCR7, the CD45RO-negative cells used as naive CD8 cells excluded terminally differentiated effector memory CD45RA+ cells. The receptor was derived from a man aged 25 to 45 in good health. The chain couples TRBV6-6 to TRBJ2-7; D possibly corresponds to TRBD1 (6 bases). The sample was naive CD8+ T cells sorted from blood. The CDR3 DNA reads TGTGCCAGCAGTTACATAGTAGGGGGCGAGCAGTACTTC. It is translated as CASSYIVGGEQYF.